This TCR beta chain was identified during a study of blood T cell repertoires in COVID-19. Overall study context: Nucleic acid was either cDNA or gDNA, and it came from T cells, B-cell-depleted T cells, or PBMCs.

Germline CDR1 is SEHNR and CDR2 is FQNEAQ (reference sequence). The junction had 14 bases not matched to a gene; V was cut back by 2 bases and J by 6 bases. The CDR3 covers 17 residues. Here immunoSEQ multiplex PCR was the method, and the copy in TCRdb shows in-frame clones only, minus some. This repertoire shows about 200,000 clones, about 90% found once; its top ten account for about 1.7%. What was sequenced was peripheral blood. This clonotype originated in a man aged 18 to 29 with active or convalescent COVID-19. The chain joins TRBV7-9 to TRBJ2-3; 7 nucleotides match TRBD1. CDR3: CASSLRVRTGVSDTQYF. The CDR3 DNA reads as TGTGCCAGCAGCTTAAGGGTCAGAACAGGGGTTTCTGATACGCAGTATTTT. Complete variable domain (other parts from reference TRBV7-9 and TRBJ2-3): DTGVSQNPRHKITKRGQNVTFRCDPISEHNRLYWYRQTLGQGPEFLTYFQNEAQLEKSRLLSDRFSAERPKGSFSTLEIQRTEQGDSAMYLCASSLRVRTGVSDTQYFGPGTRLTVL.